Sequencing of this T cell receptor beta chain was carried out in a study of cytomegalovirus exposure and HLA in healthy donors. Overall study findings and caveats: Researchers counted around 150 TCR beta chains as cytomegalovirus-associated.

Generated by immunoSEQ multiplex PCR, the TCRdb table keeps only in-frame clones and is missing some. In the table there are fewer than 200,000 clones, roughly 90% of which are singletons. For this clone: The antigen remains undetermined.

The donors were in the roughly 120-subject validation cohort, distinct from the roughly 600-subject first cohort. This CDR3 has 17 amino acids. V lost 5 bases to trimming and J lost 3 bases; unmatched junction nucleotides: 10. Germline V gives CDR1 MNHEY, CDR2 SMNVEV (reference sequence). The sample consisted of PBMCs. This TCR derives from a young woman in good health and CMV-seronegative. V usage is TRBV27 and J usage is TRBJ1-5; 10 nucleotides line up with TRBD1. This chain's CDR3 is CASSPYSGTGDNQPQHF. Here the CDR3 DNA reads TGTGCCAGCAGTCCGTATTCCGGGACAGGGGACAATCAGCCCCAGCATTTT.